These T cell receptor beta chains were read from a single sample in a study of spatial heterogeneity in lung cancer. TCRdb recomputed calls from the 5' RACE reads with MiXCR, one row per CDR3 protein. The table lists about 47,000 distinct CDR3 sequences, around 7.7% of them singletons. Sequencing was performed on PBMCs, taken at follow-up. The receptors stem from a female donor with early-stage non-small cell lung cancer. CDR3s include the opening cysteine and the closing phenylalanine or tryptophan. The D gene is left open where the match is weak. Some rows have no size entry. The others give once, few or many, or a class for an expanded clone.

few,.,TRBV7-9,TRBJ1-1,14,CASSLGTVNTEAFF,TGTGCCAGCAGCTTAGGGACAGTGAACACTGAAGCTTTCTTT
few,TRBD2,TRBV14,TRBJ2-1,16,CASSRTLAGGRRQQFF,TGTGCCAGCAGCCGGACTCTAGCGGGGGGCCGCAGGCAGCAGTTCTTC
many,TRBD2,TRBV2,TRBJ2-7,15,CASSSGLAASYEQYF,TGTGCCAGCAGTTCGGGACTAGCGGCTTCCTACGAGCAGTACTTC
many,.,TRBV28,TRBJ2-7,15,CASSFPPGYSYEQYF,TGTGCCAGCAGTTTCCCCCCAGGTTACTCCTACGAGCAGTACTTC
few,.,TRBV12-3/TRBV12-4,TRBJ1-1,14,CASSFFPGGTEAFF,TGTGCCAGCAGTTTTTTTCCTGGGGGCACTGAAGCTTTCTTT
.,.,TRBV28,TRBJ1-6,17,CASSLGGRASYNSPLHF,TGTGCCAGCAGTTTAGGGGGGCGCGCTTCCTATAATTCACCCCTCCACTTT
many,.,TRBV7-9,TRBJ2-7,14,CASSLTASSYEQYF,TGTGCCAGCAGCCTAACGGCGAGCTCCTACGAGCAGTACTTC
.,.,TRBV20-1,TRBJ2-5,13,CSARDTVQETQYF,TGCAGTGCTAGAGATACGGTACAAGAGACCCAGTACTTC
many,.,TRBV7-9,TRBJ1-1,15,CASTPRGQGGTEAFF,TGTGCCAGCACCCCCCGGGGGCAGGGTGGCACTGAAGCTTTCTTT
many,.,TRBV6-5,TRBJ2-3,13,CASSYTGTDTQYF,TGTGCCAGCAGTTACACCGGGACAGATACGCAGTATTTT
many,TRBD2,TRBV7-2,TRBJ2-3,15,CASSFSGPTGDTQYF,TGTGCCAGCAGTTTTAGCGGGCCCACGGGGGATACGCAGTATTTT
many,.,TRBV29-1,TRBJ2-7,13,CSVVYGDNYEQYF,TGCAGCGTCGTTTACGGAGATAACTACGAGCAGTACTTC
few,.,TRBV2,TRBJ2-2,12,CASSARVGELFF,TGTGCCAGCAGTGCGAGGGTCGGGGAGCTGTTTTTT
many,.,TRBV27,TRBJ1-1,14,CASRGYRRNTEAFF,TGTGCCAGCAGAGGTTACAGAAGGAACACTGAAGCTTTCTTT
many,TRBD2,TRBV20-1,TRBJ2-1,13,CSALAGGYNEQFF,TGCAGTGCTCTAGCGGGGGGGTACAATGAGCAGTTCTTC
many,.,TRBV7-9,TRBJ1-4,15,CASSLGVGGREKLFF,TGTGCCAGCAGCTTAGGTGTAGGGGGACGTGAAAAACTGTTTTTT
many,TRBD2,TRBV28,TRBJ2-3,14,CASSFLAGTDTQYF,TGTGCCAGCAGTTTCCTAGCGGGCACAGATACGCAGTATTTT
many,TRBD2,TRBV6-2/TRBV6-3,TRBJ2-2,14,CASKRGDNTGELFF,TGTGCCAGCAAGCGGGGGGACAACACCGGGGAGCTGTTTTTT
many,.,TRBV3-1,TRBJ2-5,13,CASLRTNSETQYF,TGTGCCAGCCTCCGGACCAATTCAGAGACCCAGTACTTC
.,.,TRBV5-1,TRBJ1-4,15,CASSIRQATNEKLFF,TGCGCCAGCAGCATCAGACAGGCAACTAATGAAAAACTGTTTTTT
many,.,TRBV5-1,TRBJ2-3,15,CASKIRGGLEDTQYF,TGCGCCAGCAAAATACGCGGGGGCCTGGAAGATACGCAGTATTTT
many,TRBD1,TRBV5-5,TRBJ1-2,15,CASSTATGGAYGYTF,TGTGCCAGCAGCACGGCCACAGGGGGCGCCTATGGCTACACCTTC
few,TRBD2,TRBV11-2,TRBJ2-7,17,CASSRPRDGGNAYEQYF,TGTGCCAGCAGCCGTCCCCGGGACGGGGGGAACGCCTACGAGCAGTACTTC
.,TRBD1,TRBV20-1,TRBJ1-1,14,CSARGQGIRTEAFF,TGCAGTGCCAGGGGACAGGGGATTCGCACTGAAGCTTTCTTT
many,.,TRBV5-1,TRBJ2-2,16,CASSPSPQVSAGELFF,TGCGCCAGCAGCCCCTCGCCCCAGGTCTCGGCCGGGGAGCTGTTTTTT
few,TRBD1,TRBV5-4,TRBJ1-2,13,CASSPTGEYGYTF,TGTGCCAGCAGCCCGACAGGGGAGTATGGCTACACCTTC
many,.,TRBV20-1,TRBJ2-1,15,CSAQSGRTSSNEQFF,TGCAGTGCCCAATCAGGGAGAACAAGCTCCAATGAGCAGTTCTTC
many,TRBD1,TRBV7-9,TRBJ1-5,15,CASSLGTGPIVPQHF,TGTGCCAGCAGCTTAGGGACAGGCCCCATTGTGCCCCAGCATTTT
few,.,TRBV13,TRBJ2-3,15,CASSFEGKGTDTQYF,TGTGCCAGCAGCTTCGAAGGGAAGGGCACAGATACGCAGTATTTT
many,.,TRBV7-9,TRBJ1-6,14,CASSLGQNRSPLHF,TGTGCCAGCAGCTTGGGACAAAATCGATCACCCCTCCACTTT
.,.,TRBV6-5,TRBJ1-5,14,CASSWGQRGQPQHF,TGTGCCAGCAGTTGGGGACAACGCGGACAGCCCCAGCATTTT
many,.,TRBV5-1,TRBJ1-2,13,CASSLFSPGERTF,TGCGCCAGCAGCTTGTTTAGTCCCGGCGAGAGGACCTTC
.,TRBD1,TRBV27,TRBJ2-7,15,CASSSTRGQGGEQYF,TGTGCCAGCAGTTCGACCCGGGGACAGGGAGGCGAGCAGTACTTC
many,.,TRBV4-3,TRBJ2-6,17,CASSQTPGRSGANVLTF,TGCGCCAGCAGCCAAACCCCGGGGAGATCCGGGGCCAACGTCCTGACTTTC
many,TRBD2,TRBV19,TRBJ2-4,16,CASSGVSGGEKNIQYF,TGTGCCAGTAGTGGGGTTAGCGGGGGAGAGAAAAACATTCAGTACTTC
.,TRBD1,TRBV19,TRBJ1-1,15,CTSSNRGRVNTEAFF,TGTACCAGTAGTAACAGGGGGAGAGTGAACACTGAAGCTTTCTTT
few,.,TRBV18,TRBJ2-5,12,CASSPPQETQYF,TGTGCCAGCTCACCCCCCCAAGAGACCCAGTACTTC
many,.,TRBV5-1,TRBJ2-7,14,CASSGKTGSYEQYF,TGCGCCAGCAGCGGAAAAACAGGGAGCTACGAGCAGTACTTC
many,.,TRBV15,TRBJ2-2,14,CATADGANTGELFF,TGTGCCACCGCGGACGGAGCGAACACCGGGGAGCTGTTTTTT
many,TRBD2,TRBV19,TRBJ2-3,16,CASSITASGGTDTQYF,TGTGCCAGTAGTATCACCGCTAGCGGGGGCACAGATACGCAGTATTTT
many,TRBD2,TRBV7-2,TRBJ2-3,14,CASSLAGLAYTQYF,TGTGCCAGCAGCTTAGCCGGACTAGCCTATACGCAGTATTTT
.,TRBD2,TRBV12-3/TRBV12-4,TRBJ2-3,16,CASSRSGGERTDTQYF,TGTGCCAGCAGTCGTAGCGGGGGAGAGCGCACAGATACGCAGTATTTT
many,TRBD1,TRBV20-1,TRBJ1-5,13,CSASRTGQQPQHF,TGCAGTGCTAGTAGGACAGGCCAGCAGCCCCAGCATTTT
many,.,TRBV15,TRBJ1-5,15,CATSSGQPNNQPQHF,TGTGCCACCAGCAGCGGACAGCCAAACAATCAGCCCCAGCATTTT
.,.,TRBV2,TRBJ1-2,14,CASRSGATPYGYTF,TGTGCCAGCAGGTCGGGGGCCACCCCCTATGGCTACACCTTC